Reported below is one T cell receptor beta chain. Antigen specificity is unknown. These data come from a study of blood T cells in healthy people across ages. The study's findings and limits: Among long-lived donors, naive CD4+ cells were more numerous and diversity higher than in aged donors. Unknown CMV status may confound age-related changes in expanded clones.

Peripheral blood, approximately 10 milliliters per donor, was collected. For the second PCR, which ran for about 6 to 11 cycles, a sample-barcoded 5' primer and a J-beta primer mix were used. Every molecule of cDNA carried a tag from a template-switch adaptor with 12 random nucleotides. TCRdb ran MiXCR on the 5' RACE reads and lists one entry per CDR3 protein. Here the sample spans roughly 500,000 distinct CDR3 sequences, about 25% being singletons. There are 14 residues in the CDR3. Germline V gene lookup returns CDR1 SEHNR and CDR2 FQNEAQ (reference sequence). V dropped 0 bases and J dropped 4 bases, with 10 bases sitting between them.

The source is an older woman in good health. V usage is TRBV7-9 and J usage is TRBJ2-7; the D call may be TRBD1 or TRBD2 (5 bases each). The sequenced material came from blood. The chain's CDR3 is CASSLAGVTYEQYF. The CDR3 DNA follows: TGTGCCAGCAGCTTAGCGGGGGTTACGTACGAGCAGTACTTC. The full variable domain, with the rest looked up from reference TRBV7-9 and TRBJ2-7, is DTGVSQNPRHKITKRGQNVTFRCDPISEHNRLYWYRQTLGQGPEFLTYFQNEAQLEKSRLLSDRFSAERPKGSFSTLEIQRTEQGDSAMYLCASSLAGVTYEQYFGPGTRLTVT.